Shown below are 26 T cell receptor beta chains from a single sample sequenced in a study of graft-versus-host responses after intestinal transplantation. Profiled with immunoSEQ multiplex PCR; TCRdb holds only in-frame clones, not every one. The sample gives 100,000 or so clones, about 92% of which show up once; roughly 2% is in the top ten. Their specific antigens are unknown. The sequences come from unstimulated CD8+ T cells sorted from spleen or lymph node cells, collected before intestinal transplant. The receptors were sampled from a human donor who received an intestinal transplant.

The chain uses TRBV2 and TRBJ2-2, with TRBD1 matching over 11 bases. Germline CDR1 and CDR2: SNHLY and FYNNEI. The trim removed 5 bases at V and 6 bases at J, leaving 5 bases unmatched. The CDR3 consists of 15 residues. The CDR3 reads CASSSGTGGAGELFF. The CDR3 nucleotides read TGTGCCAGCAGTTCCGGGACAGGGGGGGCCGGGGAGCTGTTTTTT.

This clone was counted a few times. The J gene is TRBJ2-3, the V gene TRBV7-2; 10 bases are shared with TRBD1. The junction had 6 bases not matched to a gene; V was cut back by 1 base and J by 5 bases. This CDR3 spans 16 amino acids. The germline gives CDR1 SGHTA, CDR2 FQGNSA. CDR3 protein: CASSLDYDRGLDTQYF. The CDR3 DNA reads TGTGCCAGCAGCTTAGATTACGACAGGGGGCTAGATACGCAGTATTTT.

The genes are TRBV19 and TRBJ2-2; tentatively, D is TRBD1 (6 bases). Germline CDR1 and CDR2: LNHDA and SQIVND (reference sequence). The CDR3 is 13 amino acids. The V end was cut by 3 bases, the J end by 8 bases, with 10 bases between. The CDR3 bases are TGTGCCAGTAGTATTTGGGGGCCAGGGGAGCTGTTTTTT. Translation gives CASSIWGPGELFF. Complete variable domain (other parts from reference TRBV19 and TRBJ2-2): DGGITQSPKYLFRKEGQNVTLSCEQNLNHDAMYWYRQDPGQGLRLIYYSQIVNDFQKGDIAEGYSVSREKKESFPLTVTSAQKNPTAFYLCASSIWGPGELFFGEGSRLTVL.

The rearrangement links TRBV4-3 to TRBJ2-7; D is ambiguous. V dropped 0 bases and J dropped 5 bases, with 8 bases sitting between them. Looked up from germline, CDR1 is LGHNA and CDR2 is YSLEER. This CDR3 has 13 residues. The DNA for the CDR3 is TGCGCCAGCAGCCAAGATCGTAGCAACGAGCAGTACTTC. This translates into CASSQDRSNEQYF.

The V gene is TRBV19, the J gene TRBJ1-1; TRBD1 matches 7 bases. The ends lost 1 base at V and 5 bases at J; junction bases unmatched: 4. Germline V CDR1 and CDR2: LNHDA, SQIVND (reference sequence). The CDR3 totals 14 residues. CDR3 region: CASSIVNRGTEAFF. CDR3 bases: TGTGCCAGTAGTATAGTAAACAGGGGTACTGAAGCTTTCTTT.

The CDR3 bases are TGCGCCAGCAGCTTGAAGCGGGGGGACTACGAGCAGTACTTC. Amino acid sequence: CASSLKRGDYEQYF. The chain links TRBV5-1 to TRBJ2-7; TRBD2 matches 9 bases. Germline V gives CDR1 SGHRS, CDR2 YFSETQ. J lost 3 bases, V lost 1 base, and 2 bases had no gene match. This CDR3 spans 14 amino acids. The full variable domain, completed using reference TRBV5-1 and TRBJ2-7, is KAGVTQTPRYLIKTRGQQVTLSCSPISGHRSVSWYQQTPGQGLQFLFEYFSETQRNKGNFPGRFSGRQFSNSRSEMNVSTLELGDSALYLCASSLKRGDYEQYFGPGTRLTVT.

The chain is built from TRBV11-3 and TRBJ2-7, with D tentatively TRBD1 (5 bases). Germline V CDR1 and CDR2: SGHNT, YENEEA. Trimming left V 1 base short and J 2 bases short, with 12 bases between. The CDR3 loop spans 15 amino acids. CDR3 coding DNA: TGTGCCAGCAGCTTAGCCGACAGACATCCCTACGAGCAGTACTTC. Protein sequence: CASSLADRHPYEQYF.

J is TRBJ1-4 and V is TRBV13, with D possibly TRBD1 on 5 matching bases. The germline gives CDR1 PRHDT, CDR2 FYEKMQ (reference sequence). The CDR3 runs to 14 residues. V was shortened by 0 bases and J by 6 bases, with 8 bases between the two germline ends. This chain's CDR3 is CASSLGAGYEKLFF. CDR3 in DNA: TGTGCCAGCAGCTTAGGGGCAGGGTATGAAAAACTGTTTTTT.

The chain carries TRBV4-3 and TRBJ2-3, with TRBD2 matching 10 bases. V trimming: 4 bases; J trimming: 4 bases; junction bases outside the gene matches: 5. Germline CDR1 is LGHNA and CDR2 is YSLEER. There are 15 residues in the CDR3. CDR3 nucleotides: TGCGCCAGCAGCCCTAAGCGGGGGGGGGCAGATACGCAGTATTTT. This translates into CASSPKRGGADTQYF.

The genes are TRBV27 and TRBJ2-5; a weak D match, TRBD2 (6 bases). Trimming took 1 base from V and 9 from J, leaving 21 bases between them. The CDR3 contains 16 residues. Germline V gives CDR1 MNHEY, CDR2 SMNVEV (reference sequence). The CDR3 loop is CASSLLSRDSRRAQYF. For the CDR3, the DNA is TGTGCCAGCAGTTTATTAAGCCGGGACTCAAGGAGGGCCCAGTACTTC.

CDR3 residues: CSATSGDEQYF. The CDR3 nucleotides read TGCAGTGCTACAAGCGGGGACGAGCAGTACTTC. The rearrangement uses TRBV20-1 and TRBJ2-7; TRBD2 aligns across 7 bases. The junction had 2 bases not matched to a gene; V was cut back by 4 bases and J by 5 bases. Germline CDR1 DFQATT, CDR2 SNEGSKA (reference sequence). CDR3 length: 11 residues.

CDR3 loop: CASSYLAVRSSYNEQFF. CDR3 in DNA: TGTGCCAGCAGCTACTTAGCGGTGCGGAGCTCCTACAATGAGCAGTTCTTC. The chain carries TRBV28 and TRBJ2-1, with D possibly matching TRBD2 (6 bases). This CDR3 contains 17 residues. Trimming left V 6 bases short and J 0 bases short, with 18 bases between. Germline CDR1 and CDR2: MDHEN and SYDVKM.

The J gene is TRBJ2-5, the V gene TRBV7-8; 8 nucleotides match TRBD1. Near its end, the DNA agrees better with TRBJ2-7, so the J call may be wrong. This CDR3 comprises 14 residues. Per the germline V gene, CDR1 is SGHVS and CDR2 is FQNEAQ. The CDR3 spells CASSPGTGSYEQYF. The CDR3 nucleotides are TGTGCCAGCAGTCCCGGGACAGGCTCCTACGAGCAGTACTTC.

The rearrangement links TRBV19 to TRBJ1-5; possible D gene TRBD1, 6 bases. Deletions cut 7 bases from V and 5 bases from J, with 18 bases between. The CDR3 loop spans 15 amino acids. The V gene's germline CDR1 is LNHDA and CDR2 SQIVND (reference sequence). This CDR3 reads CASKALDRNDQPQHF. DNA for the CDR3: TGTGCCAGTAAAGCCCTTGACAGGAATGATCAGCCCCAGCATTTT.

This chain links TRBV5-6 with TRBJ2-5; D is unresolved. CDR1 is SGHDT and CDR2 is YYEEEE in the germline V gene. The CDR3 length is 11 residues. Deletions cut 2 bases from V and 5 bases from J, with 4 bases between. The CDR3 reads CASSFSETQYF. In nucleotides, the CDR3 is TGTGCCAGCAGCTTTTCTGAGACCCAGTACTTC.

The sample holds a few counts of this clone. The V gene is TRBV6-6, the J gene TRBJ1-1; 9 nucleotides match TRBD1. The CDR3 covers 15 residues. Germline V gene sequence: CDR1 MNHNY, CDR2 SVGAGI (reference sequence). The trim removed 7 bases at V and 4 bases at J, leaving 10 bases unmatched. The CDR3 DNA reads TGTGCCAGCAAAAGGCCACAGGGGGCAGGCACTGAAGCTTTCTTT. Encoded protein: CASKRPQGAGTEAFF.

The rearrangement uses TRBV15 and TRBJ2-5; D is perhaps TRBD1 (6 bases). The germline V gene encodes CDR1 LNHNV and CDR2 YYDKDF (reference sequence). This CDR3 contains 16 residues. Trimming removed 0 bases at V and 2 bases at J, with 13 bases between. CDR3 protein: CATSREGRTAQETQYF. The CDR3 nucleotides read TGTGCCACCAGCAGAGAAGGTCGGACAGCTCAAGAGACCCAGTACTTC.

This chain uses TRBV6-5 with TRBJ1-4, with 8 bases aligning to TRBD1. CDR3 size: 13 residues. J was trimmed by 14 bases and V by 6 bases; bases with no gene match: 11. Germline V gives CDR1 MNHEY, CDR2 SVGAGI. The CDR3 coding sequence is TGTGCCAGCAGCCCCATAGGACAGGGACGGCTGTTTTTT. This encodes CASSPIGQGRLFF.

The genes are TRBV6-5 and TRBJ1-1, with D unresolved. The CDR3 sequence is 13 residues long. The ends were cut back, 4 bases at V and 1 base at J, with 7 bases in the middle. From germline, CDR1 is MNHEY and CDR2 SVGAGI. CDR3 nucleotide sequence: TGTGCCAGCAGTTTATACAAGAACACTGAAGCTTTCTTT. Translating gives CASSLYKNTEAFF.

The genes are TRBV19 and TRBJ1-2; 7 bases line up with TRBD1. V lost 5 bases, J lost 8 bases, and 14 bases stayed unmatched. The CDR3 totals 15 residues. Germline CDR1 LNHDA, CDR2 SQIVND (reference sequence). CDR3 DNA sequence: TGTGCCAGTAGTCCTCTACCCGACAGGGTGGAGGGCTACACCTTC. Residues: CASSPLPDRVEGYTF.

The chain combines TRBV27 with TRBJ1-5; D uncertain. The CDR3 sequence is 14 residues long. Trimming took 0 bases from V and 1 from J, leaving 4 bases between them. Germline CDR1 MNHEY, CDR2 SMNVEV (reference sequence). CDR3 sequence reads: CASSLSYSNQPQHF. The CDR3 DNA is TGTGCCAGCAGTTTATCCTACAGCAATCAGCCCCAGCATTTT.

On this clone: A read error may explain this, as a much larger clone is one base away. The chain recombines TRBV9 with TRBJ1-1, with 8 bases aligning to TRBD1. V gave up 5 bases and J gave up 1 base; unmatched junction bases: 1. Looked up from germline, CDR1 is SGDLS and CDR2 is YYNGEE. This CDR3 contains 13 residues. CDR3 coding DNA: TGTGCCAGCAGTGGACAGGGGAACACTGAAGCTTTCTTT. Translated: CASSGQGNTEAFF.

In DNA form, the CDR3 reads TGTGCCAGCAGCAACCCCGCAGCGGGAGGGGAAGCCAAAAACATTCAGTACTTC. This translates into CASSNPAAGGEAKNIQYF. The chain joins TRBV21-1 to TRBJ2-4; no DNA check was done on the table's D call, TRBD2. TRBV21-1 is a pseudogene. This CDR3 has 18 residues.

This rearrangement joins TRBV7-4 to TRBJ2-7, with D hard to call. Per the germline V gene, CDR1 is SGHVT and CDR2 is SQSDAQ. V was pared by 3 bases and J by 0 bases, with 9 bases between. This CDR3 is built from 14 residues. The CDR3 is CASSFRGNSYEQYF. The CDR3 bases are TGTGCCAGCAGCTTCCGCGGTAACTCCTACGAGCAGTACTTC.

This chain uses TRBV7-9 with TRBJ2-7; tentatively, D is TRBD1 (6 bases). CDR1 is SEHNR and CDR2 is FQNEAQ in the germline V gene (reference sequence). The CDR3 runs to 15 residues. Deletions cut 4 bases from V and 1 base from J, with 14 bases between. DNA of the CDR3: TGTGCCAGCAGCTCATACAGGACAGCTTCCTACGAGCAGTACTTC. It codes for CASSSYRTASYEQYF.

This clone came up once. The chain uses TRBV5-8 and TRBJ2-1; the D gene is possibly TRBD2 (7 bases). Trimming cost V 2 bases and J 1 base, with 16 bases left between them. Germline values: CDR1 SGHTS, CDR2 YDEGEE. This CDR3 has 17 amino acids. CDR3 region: CASSFGGGATSYNEQFF. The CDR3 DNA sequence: TGTGCCAGCAGCTTTGGCGGGGGCGCGACGTCCTACAATGAGCAGTTCTTC.